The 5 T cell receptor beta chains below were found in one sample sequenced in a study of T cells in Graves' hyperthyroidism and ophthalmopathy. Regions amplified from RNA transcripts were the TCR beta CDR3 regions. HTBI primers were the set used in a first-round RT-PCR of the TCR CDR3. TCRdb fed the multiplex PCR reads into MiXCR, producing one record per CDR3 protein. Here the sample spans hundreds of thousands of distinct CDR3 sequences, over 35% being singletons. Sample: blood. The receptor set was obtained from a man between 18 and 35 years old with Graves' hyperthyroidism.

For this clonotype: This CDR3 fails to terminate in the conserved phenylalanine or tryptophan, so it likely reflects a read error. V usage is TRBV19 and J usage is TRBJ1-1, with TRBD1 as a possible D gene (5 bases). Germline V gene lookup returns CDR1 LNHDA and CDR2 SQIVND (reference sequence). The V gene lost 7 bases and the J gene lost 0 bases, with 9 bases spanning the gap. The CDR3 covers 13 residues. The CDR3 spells CASTGGMNTEAFL. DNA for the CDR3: TGTGCCAGTACGGGGGGGATGAACACTGAAGCTTTCCTT.

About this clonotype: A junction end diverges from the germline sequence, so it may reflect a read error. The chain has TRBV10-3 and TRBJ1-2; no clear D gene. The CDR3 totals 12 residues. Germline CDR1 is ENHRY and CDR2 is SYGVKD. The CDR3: CASSSGPYGYTF. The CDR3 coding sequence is TGTGCCAGCAGTAGCGGACCTTATGGCTACACCTTC.

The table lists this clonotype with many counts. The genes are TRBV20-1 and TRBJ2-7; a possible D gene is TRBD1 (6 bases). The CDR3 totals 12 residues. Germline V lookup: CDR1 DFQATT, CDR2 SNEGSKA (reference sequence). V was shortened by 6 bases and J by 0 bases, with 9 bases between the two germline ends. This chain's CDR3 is CSAGDTSYEQYF. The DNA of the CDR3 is TGCAGTGCGGGGGACACCTCCTACGAGCAGTACTTC.

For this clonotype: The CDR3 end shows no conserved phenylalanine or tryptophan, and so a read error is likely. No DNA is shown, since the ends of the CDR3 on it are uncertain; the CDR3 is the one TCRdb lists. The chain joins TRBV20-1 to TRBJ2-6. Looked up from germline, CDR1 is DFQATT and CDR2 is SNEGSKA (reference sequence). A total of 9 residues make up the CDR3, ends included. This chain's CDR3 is CSAFVSRTS.

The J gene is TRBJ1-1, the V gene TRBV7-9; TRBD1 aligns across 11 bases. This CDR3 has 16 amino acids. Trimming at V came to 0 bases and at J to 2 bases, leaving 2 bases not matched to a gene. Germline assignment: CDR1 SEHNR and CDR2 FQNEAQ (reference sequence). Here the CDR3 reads CASSLAGTGGNTEAFF. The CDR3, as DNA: TGTGCCAGCAGCTTAGCCGGGACAGGGGGTAACACTGAAGCTTTCTTT.